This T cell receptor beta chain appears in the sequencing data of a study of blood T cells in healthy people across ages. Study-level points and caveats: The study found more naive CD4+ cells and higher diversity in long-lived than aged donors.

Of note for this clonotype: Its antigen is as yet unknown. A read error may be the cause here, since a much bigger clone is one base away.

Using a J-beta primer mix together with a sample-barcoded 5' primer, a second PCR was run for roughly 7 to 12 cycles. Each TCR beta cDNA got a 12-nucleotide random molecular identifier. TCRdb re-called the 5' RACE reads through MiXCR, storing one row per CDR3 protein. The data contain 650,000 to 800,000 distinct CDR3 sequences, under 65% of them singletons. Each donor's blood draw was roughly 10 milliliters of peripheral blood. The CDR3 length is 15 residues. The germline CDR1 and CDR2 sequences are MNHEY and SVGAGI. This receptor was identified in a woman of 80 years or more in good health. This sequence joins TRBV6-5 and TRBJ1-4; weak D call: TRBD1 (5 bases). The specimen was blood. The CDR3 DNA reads TGTGCCAGCAGGCGGGACCTGGCAACTAATGAAAACCTGTTTTTT. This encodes CASRRDLATNENLFF.